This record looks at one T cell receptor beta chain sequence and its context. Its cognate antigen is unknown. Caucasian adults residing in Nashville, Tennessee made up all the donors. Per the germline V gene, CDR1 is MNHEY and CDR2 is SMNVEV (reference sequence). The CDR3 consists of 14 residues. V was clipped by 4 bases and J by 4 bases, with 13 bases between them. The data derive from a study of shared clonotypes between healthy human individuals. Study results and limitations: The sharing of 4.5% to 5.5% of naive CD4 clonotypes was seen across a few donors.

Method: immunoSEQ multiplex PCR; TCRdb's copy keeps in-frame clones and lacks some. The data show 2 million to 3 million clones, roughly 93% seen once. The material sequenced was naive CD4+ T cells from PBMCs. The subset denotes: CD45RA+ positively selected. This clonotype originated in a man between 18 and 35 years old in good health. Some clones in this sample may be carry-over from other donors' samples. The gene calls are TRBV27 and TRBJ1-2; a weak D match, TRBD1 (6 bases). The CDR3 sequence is CASSSPRTAYGYTF. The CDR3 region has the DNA TGTGCCAGCAGTTCACCGAGGACAGCCTATGGCTACACCTTC.